Shown below are 2 T cell receptor beta chains from a single sample sequenced in a study of brain T cells in children with intractable seizures. Sequencing was limited to surgery cases with top T cell transcript signatures in brain tissue. Using immunoSEQ multiplex PCR, the repertoire was profiled, and TCRdb retains in-frame clones only, with some absent. Among about 9,000 clones listed, roughly three quarters were seen once. Sequenced material: resected brain tissue, taken at surgery. These receptors were obtained from a girl under 10 years old with tuberous sclerosis and intractable seizures.

V gene TRBV3-1 (or the pseudogene TRBV3-2) combines with J gene TRBJ1-2; no clear D. Between the trimmed V and J ends, which lost 0 bases and 7 bases, there was a span of 6 bases. Germline CDR1 LGHDT, CDR2 YNNKEL (reference sequence). This CDR3 region has 12 residues. The CDR3 here is CASSQENAGYTF. As DNA, the CDR3 is TGTGCCAGCAGCCAAGAGAACGCTGGCTACACCTTC.

This clone was observed a single time. The J gene is TRBJ2-1, the V gene TRBV3-1 (or the pseudogene TRBV3-2), with 11 bases fitting TRBD2. The CDR3 is 14 amino acids. CDR1 and CDR2 from the germline V gene are LGHDT and YNNKEL (reference sequence). J lost 6 bases, V lost 4 bases, and 2 bases had no gene match. The CDR3 DNA reads TGTGCCAGCAGCCTTAGCGGGGGGGCCAATGAGCAGTTCTTC. Its translation is CASSLSGGANEQFF.